This entry lists 18 T cell receptor beta chains sequenced from one sample in a study of cytomegalovirus exposure and HLA in healthy donors. This PCR relied on a set of 60 Vbeta primers and 13 Jbeta primers. Sequencing was performed with immunoSEQ multiplex PCR; in TCRdb, only in-frame clones are kept and a portion is missing. The sample yields some 130,000 clones, about 80% seen once. Material: PBMCs. These receptors all come from a male donor in good health and CMV-seropositive.

This chain joins TRBV19 and TRBJ2-5, with D maybe TRBD2 (6 bases). The V gene lost 6 bases and the J gene lost 4 bases, with 21 bases spanning the gap. In germline, CDR1 is LNHDA, CDR2 SQIVND (reference sequence). CDR3 size: 16 residues. The CDR3 reads CASSRTGLLGGETQYF. In DNA, the CDR3 is TGTGCCAGTAGCAGAACGGGACTCCTGGGTGGAGAGACCCAGTACTTC.

The chain is built from TRBV19 and TRBJ1-1, with 8 bases matching TRBD1. Germline CDR1 reads LNHDA; CDR2 reads SQIVND (reference sequence). The CDR3 consists of 15 residues. The trim removed 5 bases at V and 3 bases at J, leaving 8 bases unmatched. The CDR3 DNA follows: TGTGCCAGTAGTGCCGGGACAGGATGGGACACTGAAGCTTTCTTT. It is translated as CASSAGTGWDTEAFF.

The chain links TRBV7-2 to TRBJ2-1; 7 nucleotides match TRBD1. After removal of 3 bases from V and 0 bases from J, the junction contained 5 bases not matched to a gene. The CDR3 is 16 amino acids. The germline CDR1 and CDR2 sequences are SGHTA and FQGNSA. The CDR3 sequence is CASSLVRDSSYNEQFF. In DNA, the CDR3 is TGTGCCAGCAGCTTGGTTAGGGACAGCTCCTACAATGAGCAGTTCTTC.

This clone was detected only a few times. V is TRBV5-6 and J is TRBJ1-4; D gene uncertain. Germline assignment: CDR1 SGHDT and CDR2 YYEEEE. V gave up 0 bases and J gave up 7 bases, with 16 bases separating them. This CDR3 comprises 16 residues. In DNA form, the CDR3 reads TGTGCCAGCAGCTTGGTCGCTCTCGCACACAGTGAAAAACTGTTTTTT. It translates to CASSLVALAHSEKLFF. The full variable domain, completed using reference TRBV5-6 and TRBJ1-4, is DAGVTQSPTHLIKTRGQQVTLRCSPKSGHDTVSWYQQALGQGPQFIFQYYEEEERQRGNFPDRFSGHQFPNYSSELNVNALLLGDSALYLCASSLVALAHSEKLFFGSGTQLSVL.

The chain has TRBV6-5 and TRBJ1-2, with 8 bases fitting TRBD1. CDR1 MNHEY and CDR2 SVGAGI come from the germline V gene. V dropped 0 bases and J dropped 4; count of bases not matched to a gene: 4. The CDR3 is made up of 15 amino acids. CDR3 amino acids: CASSYSRTGPYGYTF. DNA of the CDR3: TGTGCCAGCAGTTACTCGAGGACAGGGCCCTATGGCTACACCTTC.

The genes are TRBV4-3 and TRBJ2-7; 11 nucleotides align to TRBD2. Germline V gene sequence: CDR1 LGHNA, CDR2 YSLEER. The V segment lost 1 base and the J segment 0 bases; nucleotides outside the gene matches: 5. This CDR3 is built from 17 residues. The chain's CDR3 is CASSQGTLAGDSYEQYF. As DNA, the CDR3 is TGCGCCAGCAGCCAAGGGACACTAGCGGGAGACTCCTACGAGCAGTACTTC.

The chain recombines TRBV28 with TRBJ2-7; D might be TRBD2 (6 bases). Deletions cut 3 bases from V and 6 bases from J, with 15 bases between. CDR3 length: 14 residues. The germline V gene encodes CDR1 MDHEN and CDR2 SYDVKM. This CDR3 reads CASSLFGRTAEQYF. The CDR3 coding sequence is TGTGCCAGCAGTTTGTTCGGGAGAACAGCCGAGCAGTACTTC.

This chain uses TRBV6-1 with TRBJ1-5, with D hard to call. The germline V gene has CDR1 MNHNS and CDR2 SASEGT. With 0 bases removed from V and 7 bases from J, the gap between germline ends came to 10 bases. This CDR3 contains 14 residues. As DNA, the CDR3 is TGTGCCAGCAGTGAAGCGGGGTGGAGGCAGCCCCAGCATTTT. Translation: CASSEAGWRQPQHF.

The chain carries TRBV10-3 and TRBJ2-1, with 9 positions matching TRBD2. The V gene's germline CDR1 is ENHRY and CDR2 SYGVKD. This CDR3 has 15 residues. The junction had 15 bases not matched to a gene; V was cut back by 9 bases and J by 9 bases. CDR3 sequence (DNA): TGTGCCATGAGATCGGCGGGAGGGCCTCAGGGTGAGCAGTTCTTC. This translates into CAMRSAGGPQGEQFF.

The gene calls are TRBV9 and TRBJ1-4; the D is unclear. The length of the CDR3 is 15 residues. V lost 2 bases to trimming and J lost 5 bases, with 13 bases between them. Germline CDR1 and CDR2: SGDLS and YYNGEE. CDR3 in amino acids: CASSVDPGGNEKLFF. The CDR3 DNA follows: TGTGCCAGCAGCGTTGATCCGGGCGGGAATGAAAAACTGTTTTTT.

The V and J genes are TRBV19 and TRBJ2-3; 12 bases are a match to TRBD2. Germline-derived CDR1 and CDR2 are LNHDA and SQIVND (reference sequence). Trimming removed 4 bases from V and 3 bases from J; junction bases left unmatched: 2. The CDR3 spans 15 residues. This chain's CDR3 is CASSTSGGATDTQYF. In DNA form, the CDR3 reads TGTGCCAGTAGTACTAGCGGGGGGGCGACAGATACGCAGTATTTT. The full variable domain, rest sourced from reference TRBV19 and TRBJ2-3, is DGGITQSPKYLFRKEGQNVTLSCEQNLNHDAMYWYRQDPGQGLRLIYYSQIVNDFQKGDIAEGYSVSREKKESFPLTVTSAQKNPTAFYLCASSTSGGATDTQYFGPGTRLTVL.

The gene calls are TRBV18 and TRBJ1-1; 9 bases align to TRBD1. The V and J ends lost 3 bases and 6 bases, in that order; junction bases with no gene match: 11. This CDR3 is 16 amino acids long. Germline CDR1 reads KGHSH; CDR2 reads LQKENI. CDR3 loop: CASSPYDRGEWAEAFF. In DNA form, the CDR3 reads TGTGCCAGCTCACCCTATGACAGGGGGGAATGGGCTGAAGCTTTCTTT.

This chain uses TRBV7-9 with TRBJ2-7, with TRBD2 matching 8 bases. Germline assignment: CDR1 SEHNR and CDR2 FQNEAQ (reference sequence). The J segment lost 0 bases and the V segment lost 1 base, leaving 2 bases of the junction unmatched. The CDR3 covers 15 residues. As DNA, the CDR3 is TGTGCCAGCAGCTTAGTCGGGGGGGACTCCTACGAGCAGTACTTC. Its protein product is CASSLVGGDSYEQYF.

This chain links TRBV2 with TRBJ1-3, with D possibly matching TRBD1 (5 bases). Trimming took off 5 bases at V and 2 bases at J, with 10 bases between the two ends. Per the germline V gene, CDR1 is SNHLY and CDR2 is FYNNEI. The CDR3 totals 14 residues. As DNA, the CDR3 is TGTGCCAGCAGTTACAGGAGTCCTGGAAACACCATATATTTT. It codes for CASSYRSPGNTIYF.

V gene TRBV5-5 combines with J gene TRBJ1-1; TRBD1 matches at 9 bases. Trimming at V came to 3 bases and at J to 0 bases, leaving 6 bases not matched to a gene. Germline lookup yields CDR1 SGHKS and CDR2 YYEKEE (reference sequence). The CDR3 consists of 16 residues. The DNA of the CDR3 is TGTGCCAGCAGCTCGACAGGGGGGACAGTGAACACTGAAGCTTTCTTT. Translated: CASSSTGGTVNTEAFF.

This chain connects TRBV29-1 to TRBJ1-4; 7 bases agree with TRBD1. The CDR3 loop spans 13 amino acids. From germline, CDR1 is SQVTM and CDR2 ANQGSEA. V dropped 4 bases and J dropped 5; count of bases not matched to a gene: 4. The CDR3 sequence is CSVAEGGNEKLFF. The CDR3 bases are TGCAGCGTTGCGGAAGGGGGCAATGAAAAACTGTTTTTT.

This rearrangement joins TRBV14 to TRBJ2-1, with 9 bases that match TRBD2. In germline, CDR1 is SGHDN, CDR2 FVKESK. J gave up 6 bases and V 0 bases, and 9 bases lay outside the gene matches. CDR3 length: 17 amino acids. The CDR3 is CASSQEKGGRAVNEQFF. As DNA, the CDR3 is TGTGCCAGCAGCCAAGAGAAAGGCGGGAGGGCAGTCAATGAGCAGTTCTTC.

The chain links TRBV10-1 to TRBJ2-3; 10 nucleotides match TRBD1. CDR3 length equals 15 residues. Trimming took 6 bases from V and 1 from J; bases not matched to a gene: 4. Germline CDR1 is WNHNN and CDR2 is SYGVQD (reference sequence). In DNA form, the CDR3 reads TGCGCCAGCAGGGGGACAGGGGCTTGCACAGATACGCAGTATTTT. The encoded protein is CASRGTGACTDTQYF.